This T cell receptor beta chain appears in the sequencing data of a study of T cells in Graves' hyperthyroidism and ophthalmopathy. Study-level points and caveats: Most clonotypes expanded in the thyroid (above 0.001) were also present in blood.

Trimming removed 0 bases from V and 7 bases from J; junction bases left unmatched: 3. This CDR3 has 14 residues. Germline CDR1 is WNHNN and CDR2 is SYGVQD (reference sequence). This clonotype has a count of ten or more. The antigen is not known. Regions amplified from RNA transcripts were the TCR beta CDR3 regions. HTBI primers were employed in a first-round RT-PCR of the TCR CDR3. Each CDR3 protein gets one entry after TCRdb re-called the multiplex PCR reads with MiXCR. The table includes 400,000 or so distinct CDR3 sequences, over 12% detected once. Every diagnosis used clinical symptoms, serum thyroxine and TRAb, thyroid ultrasound and orbital computed tomography. Isolation of PBMCs was performed on about 9.9 ml fresh peripheral blood.

The V call is TRBV10-1, the J call TRBJ2-1; 7 nucleotides agree with TRBD2. Specimen: blood. The clonotype comes from a man aged 45-60 years with Graves' ophthalmopathy. In DNA form, the CDR3 reads TGCGCCAGCAGTGAGTCGTTAGCGGGTAATGAGCAGTTCTTC. Protein: CASSESLAGNEQFF.